This TCR beta chain was captured by sequencing in a study of T cell changes during pregnancy in multiple sclerosis. The data were produced by immunoSEQ multiplex PCR, yet TCRdb's version contains in-frame clones alone and is incomplete. The repertoire holds roughly 76,000 clones, with around 90% as singletons. The V gene end was trimmed by 3 bases and the J gene end by 1 base; junction bases not matched to a gene: 8. There are 17 residues in the CDR3. Germline CDR1 is SGDLS and CDR2 is YYNGEE. The V gene is TRBV9, the J gene TRBJ1-2, with TRBD1 identical over 11 bases. This receptor was taken from a female donor with multiple sclerosis, enrolled in a pregnancy study. The sample in question was CD4+ T cells from peripheral blood mononuclear cells, obtained after pregnancy. Written as DNA, the CDR3 is TGTGCCAGCAGCGACCGGGACAGGGGGATTTTTAACTATGGCTACACCTTC. It translates to CASSDRDRGIFNYGYTF.